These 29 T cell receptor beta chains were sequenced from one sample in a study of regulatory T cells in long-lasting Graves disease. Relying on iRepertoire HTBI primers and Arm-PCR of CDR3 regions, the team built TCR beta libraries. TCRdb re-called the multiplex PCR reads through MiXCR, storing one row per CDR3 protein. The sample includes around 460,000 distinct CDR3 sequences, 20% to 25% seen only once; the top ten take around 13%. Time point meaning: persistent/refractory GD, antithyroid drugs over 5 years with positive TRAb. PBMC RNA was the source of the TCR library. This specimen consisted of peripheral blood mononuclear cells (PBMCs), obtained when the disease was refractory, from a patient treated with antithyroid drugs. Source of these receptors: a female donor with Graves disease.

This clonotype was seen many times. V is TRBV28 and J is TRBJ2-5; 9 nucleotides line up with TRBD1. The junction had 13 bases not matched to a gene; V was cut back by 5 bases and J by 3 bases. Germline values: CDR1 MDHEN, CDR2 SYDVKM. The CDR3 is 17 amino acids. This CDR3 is CASSLLFRDRAKETQYF. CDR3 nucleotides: TGTGCCAGCAGTCTCTTATTCAGGGACAGGGCTAAAGAGACCCAGTACTTC.

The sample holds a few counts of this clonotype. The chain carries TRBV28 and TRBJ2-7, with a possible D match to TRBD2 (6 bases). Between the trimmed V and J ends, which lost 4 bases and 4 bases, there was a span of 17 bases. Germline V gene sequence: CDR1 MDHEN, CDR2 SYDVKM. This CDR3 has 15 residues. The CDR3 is CASSYDGGIPYEQYF. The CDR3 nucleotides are TGTGCCAGCAGTTACGACGGGGGAATCCCTTACGAGCAGTACTTC.

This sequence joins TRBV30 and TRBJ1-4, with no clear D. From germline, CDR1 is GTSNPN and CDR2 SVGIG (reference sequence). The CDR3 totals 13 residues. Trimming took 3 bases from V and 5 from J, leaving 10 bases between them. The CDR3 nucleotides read TGTGCCTGGAGCTGGCAGCCCAATGAAAAACTGTTTTTT. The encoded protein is CAWSWQPNEKLFF.

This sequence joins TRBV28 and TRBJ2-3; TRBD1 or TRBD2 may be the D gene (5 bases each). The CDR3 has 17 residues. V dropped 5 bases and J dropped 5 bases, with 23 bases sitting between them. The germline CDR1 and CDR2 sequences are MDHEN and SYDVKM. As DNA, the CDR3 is TGTGCCAGCAGTGGGTTGGGGACGACTGGTCCCGGAGATACGCAGTATTTT. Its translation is CASSGLGTTGPGDTQYF. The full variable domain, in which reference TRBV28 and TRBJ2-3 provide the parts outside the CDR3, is DVKVTQSSRYLVKRTGEKVFLECVQDMDHENMFWYRQDPGLGLRLIYFSYDVKMKEKGDIPEGYSVSREKKERFSLILESASTNQTSMYLCASSGLGTTGPGDTQYFGPGTRLTVL.

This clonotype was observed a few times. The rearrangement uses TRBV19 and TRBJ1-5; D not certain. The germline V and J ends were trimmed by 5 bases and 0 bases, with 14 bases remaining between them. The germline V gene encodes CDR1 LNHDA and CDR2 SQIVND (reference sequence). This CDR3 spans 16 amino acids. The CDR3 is CASSLEGGYSNQPQHF. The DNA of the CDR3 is TGTGCCAGTAGTTTGGAGGGAGGGTATAGCAATCAGCCCCAGCATTTT.

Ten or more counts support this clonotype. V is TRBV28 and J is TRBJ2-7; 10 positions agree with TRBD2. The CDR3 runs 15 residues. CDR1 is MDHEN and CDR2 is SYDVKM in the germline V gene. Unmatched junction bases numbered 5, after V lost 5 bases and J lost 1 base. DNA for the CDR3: TGTGCCAGCAGTACCGGACTAGCGGTTTCCTACGAGCAGTACTTC. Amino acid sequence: CASSTGLAVSYEQYF.

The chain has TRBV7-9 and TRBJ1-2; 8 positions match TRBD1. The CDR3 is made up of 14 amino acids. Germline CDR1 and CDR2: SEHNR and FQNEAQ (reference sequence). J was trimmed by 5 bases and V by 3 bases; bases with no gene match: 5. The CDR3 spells CASSFPGQGYGYTF. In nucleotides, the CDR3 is TGTGCCAGCAGCTTTCCCGGACAGGGATATGGCTACACCTTC.

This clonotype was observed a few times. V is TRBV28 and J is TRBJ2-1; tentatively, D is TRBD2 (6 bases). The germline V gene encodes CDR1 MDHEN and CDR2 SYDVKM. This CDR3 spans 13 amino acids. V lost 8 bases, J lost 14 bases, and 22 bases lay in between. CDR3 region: CASGGGDGSGKFF. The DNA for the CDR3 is TGTGCCAGCGGCGGAGGGGACGGGTCTGGGAAGTTCTTC.

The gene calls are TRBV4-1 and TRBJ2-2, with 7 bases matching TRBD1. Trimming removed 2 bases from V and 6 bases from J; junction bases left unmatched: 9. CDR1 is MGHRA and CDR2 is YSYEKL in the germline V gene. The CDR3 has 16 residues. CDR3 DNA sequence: TGCGCCAGCAGCCAACCGACAGGGAAGGCTCCCGGGGAGCTGTTTTTT. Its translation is CASSQPTGKAPGELFF.

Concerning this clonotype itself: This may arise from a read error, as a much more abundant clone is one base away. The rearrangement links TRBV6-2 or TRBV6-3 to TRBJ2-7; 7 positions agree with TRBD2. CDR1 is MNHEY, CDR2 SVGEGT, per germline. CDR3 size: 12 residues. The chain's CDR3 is CAGSYWGGEQYF. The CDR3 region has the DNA TGTGCCGGCAGTTACTGGGGGGGCGAGCAGTACTTC.

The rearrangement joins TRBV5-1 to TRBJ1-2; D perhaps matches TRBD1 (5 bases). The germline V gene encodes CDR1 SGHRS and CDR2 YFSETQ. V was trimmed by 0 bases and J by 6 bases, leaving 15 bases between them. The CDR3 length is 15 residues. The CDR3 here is CASSLDGWGVDGYTF. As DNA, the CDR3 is TGCGCCAGCAGCTTGGATGGTTGGGGGGTTGATGGCTACACCTTC.

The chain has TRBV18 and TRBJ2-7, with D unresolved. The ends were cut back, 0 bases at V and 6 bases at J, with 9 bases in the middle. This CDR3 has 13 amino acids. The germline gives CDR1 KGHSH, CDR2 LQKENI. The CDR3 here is CASSPPSGFEQYF. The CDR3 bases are TGTGCCAGCTCACCACCGTCAGGCTTCGAGCAGTACTTC. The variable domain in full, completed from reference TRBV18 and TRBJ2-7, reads NAGVMQNPRHLVRRRGQEARLRCSPMKGHSHVYWYRQLPEEGLKFMVYLQKENIIDESGMPKERFSAEFPKEGPSILRIQQVVRGDSAAYFCASSPPSGFEQYFGPGTRLTVT.

The CDR3: CASGHGGGNTIYF. DNA for the CDR3: TGTGCCAGCGGACACGGGGGAGGAAACACCATATATTTT. The J gene is TRBJ1-3, the V gene TRBV12-3 or TRBV12-4, with TRBD1 as a possible D gene (5 bases). Trimming cost V 8 bases and J 4 bases, with 12 bases left between them. CDR3 length: 13 residues.

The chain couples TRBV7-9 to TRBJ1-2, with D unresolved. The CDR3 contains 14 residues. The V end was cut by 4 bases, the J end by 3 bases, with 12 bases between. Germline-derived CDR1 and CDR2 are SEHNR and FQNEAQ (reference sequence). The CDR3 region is CASSYADRDYGYTF. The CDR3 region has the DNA TGTGCCAGCAGCTACGCGGATAGGGACTATGGCTACACCTTC.

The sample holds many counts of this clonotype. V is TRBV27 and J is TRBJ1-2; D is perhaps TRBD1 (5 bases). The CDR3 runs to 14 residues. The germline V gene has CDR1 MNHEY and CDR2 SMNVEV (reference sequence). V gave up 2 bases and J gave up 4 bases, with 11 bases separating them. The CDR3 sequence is CASSLNPGSYGYTF. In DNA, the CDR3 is TGTGCCAGCAGTTTAAACCCAGGGTCCTATGGCTACACCTTC.

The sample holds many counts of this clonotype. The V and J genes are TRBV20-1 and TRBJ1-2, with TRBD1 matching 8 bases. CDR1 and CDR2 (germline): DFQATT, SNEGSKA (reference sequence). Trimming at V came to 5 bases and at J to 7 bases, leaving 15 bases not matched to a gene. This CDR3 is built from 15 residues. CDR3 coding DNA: TGCAGTGCTCTCTATCGGACAGGGACGTATGGTGGCTACACCTTC. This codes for CSALYRTGTYGGYTF.

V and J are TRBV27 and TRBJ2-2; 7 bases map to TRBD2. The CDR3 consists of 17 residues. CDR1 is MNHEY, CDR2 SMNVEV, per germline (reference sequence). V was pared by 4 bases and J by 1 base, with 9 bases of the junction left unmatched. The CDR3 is CASSSSGGLLNTGELFF. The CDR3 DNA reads TGTGCCAGCAGTTCGTCGGGGGGACTATTGAACACCGGGGAGCTGTTTTTT.

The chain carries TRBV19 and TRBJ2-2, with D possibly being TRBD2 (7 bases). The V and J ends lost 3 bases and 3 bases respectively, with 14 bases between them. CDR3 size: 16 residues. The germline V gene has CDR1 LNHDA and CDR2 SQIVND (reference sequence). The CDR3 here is CASSMVGGAYTGELFF. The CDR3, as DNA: TGTGCCAGTAGTATGGTAGGGGGGGCCTACACCGGGGAGCTGTTTTTT.

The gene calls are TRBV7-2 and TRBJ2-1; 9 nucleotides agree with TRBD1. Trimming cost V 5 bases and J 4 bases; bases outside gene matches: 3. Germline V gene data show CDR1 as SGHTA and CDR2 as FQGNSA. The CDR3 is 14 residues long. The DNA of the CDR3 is TGTGCCAGCAGCCCCGGGACAGGGTACAATGAGCAGTTCTTC. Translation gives CASSPGTGYNEQFF.

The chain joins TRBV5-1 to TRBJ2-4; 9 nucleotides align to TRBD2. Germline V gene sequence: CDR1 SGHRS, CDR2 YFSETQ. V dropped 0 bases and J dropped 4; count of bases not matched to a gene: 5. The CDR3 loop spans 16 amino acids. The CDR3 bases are TGCGCCAGCAGCTTGGAGGTAGCGGGGGCTAAAAACATTCAGTACTTC. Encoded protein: CASSLEVAGAKNIQYF.

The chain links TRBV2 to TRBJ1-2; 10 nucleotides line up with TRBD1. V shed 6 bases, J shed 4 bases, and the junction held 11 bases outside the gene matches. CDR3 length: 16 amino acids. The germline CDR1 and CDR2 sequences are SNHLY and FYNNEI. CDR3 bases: TGTGCCAGCAGAGATCCCGGGACAGGGGTTAGCTATGGCTACACCTTC. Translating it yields CASRDPGTGVSYGYTF.

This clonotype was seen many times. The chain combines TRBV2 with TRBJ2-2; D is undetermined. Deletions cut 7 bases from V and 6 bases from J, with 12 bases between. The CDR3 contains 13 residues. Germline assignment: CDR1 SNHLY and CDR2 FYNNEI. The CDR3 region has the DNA TGTGCCAGCAATGATAGCCCCCCCGGGGAGCTGTTTTTT. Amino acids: CASNDSPPGELFF.

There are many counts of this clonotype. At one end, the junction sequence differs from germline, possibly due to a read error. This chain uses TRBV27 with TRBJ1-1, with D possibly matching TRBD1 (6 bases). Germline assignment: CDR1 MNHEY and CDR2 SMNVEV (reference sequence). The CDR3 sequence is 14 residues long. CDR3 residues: CASSLSTGNTEAFF. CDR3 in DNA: TGTGCCAGCAGCTTATCGACAGGGAACACTGAAGCTTTCTTT.

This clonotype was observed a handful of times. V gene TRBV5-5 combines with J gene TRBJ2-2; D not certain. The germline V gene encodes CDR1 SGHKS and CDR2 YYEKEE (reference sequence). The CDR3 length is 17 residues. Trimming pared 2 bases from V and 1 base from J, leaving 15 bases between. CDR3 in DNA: TGTGCCAGCAGCTTCCCGACGGGCGGAGTGAACACCGGGGAGCTGTTTTTT. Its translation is CASSFPTGGVNTGELFF.

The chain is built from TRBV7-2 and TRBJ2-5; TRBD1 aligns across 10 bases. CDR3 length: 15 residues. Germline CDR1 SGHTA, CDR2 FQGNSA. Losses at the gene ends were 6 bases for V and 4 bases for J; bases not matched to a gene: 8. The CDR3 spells CASSSGQGGGETQYF. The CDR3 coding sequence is TGTGCCAGCAGTTCAGGACAGGGGGGCGGAGAGACCCAGTACTTC.

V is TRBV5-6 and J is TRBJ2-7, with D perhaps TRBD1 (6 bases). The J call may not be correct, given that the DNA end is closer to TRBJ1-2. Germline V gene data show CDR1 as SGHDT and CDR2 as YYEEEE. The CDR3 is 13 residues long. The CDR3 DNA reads TGTGCCAGCACTCGGGACACTATGGGCGGCTACACCTTC. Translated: CASTRDTMGGYTF.

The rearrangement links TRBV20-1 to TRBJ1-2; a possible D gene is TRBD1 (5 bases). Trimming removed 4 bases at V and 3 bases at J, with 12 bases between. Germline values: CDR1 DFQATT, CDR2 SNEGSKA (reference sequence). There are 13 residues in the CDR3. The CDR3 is CSAKDTTDYGYTF. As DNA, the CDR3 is TGCAGTGCTAAAGATACGACAGACTATGGCTACACCTTC.

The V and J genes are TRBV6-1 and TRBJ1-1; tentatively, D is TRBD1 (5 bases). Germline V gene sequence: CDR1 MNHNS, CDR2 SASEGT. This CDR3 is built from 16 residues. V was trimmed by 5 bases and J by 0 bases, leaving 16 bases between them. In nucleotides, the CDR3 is TGTGCCAGCAGTCGGCAGGGAACCCTTATGAACACTGAAGCTTTCTTT. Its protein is CASSRQGTLMNTEAFF.

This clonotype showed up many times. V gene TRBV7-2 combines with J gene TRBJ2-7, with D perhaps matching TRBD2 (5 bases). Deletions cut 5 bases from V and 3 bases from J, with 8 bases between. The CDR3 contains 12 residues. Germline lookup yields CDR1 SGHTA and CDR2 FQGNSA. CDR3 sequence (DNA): TGTGCCAGCAGCCACGGGATCTACGAGCAGTACTTC. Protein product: CASSHGIYEQYF.